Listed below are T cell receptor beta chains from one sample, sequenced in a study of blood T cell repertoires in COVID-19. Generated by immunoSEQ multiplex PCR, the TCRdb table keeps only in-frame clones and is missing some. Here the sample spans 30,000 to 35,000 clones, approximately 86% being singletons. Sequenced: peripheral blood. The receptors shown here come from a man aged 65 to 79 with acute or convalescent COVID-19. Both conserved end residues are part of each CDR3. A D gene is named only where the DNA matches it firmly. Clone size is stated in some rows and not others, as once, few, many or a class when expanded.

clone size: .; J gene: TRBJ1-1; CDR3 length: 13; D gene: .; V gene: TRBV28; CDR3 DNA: TGTGCCAGCAGACGACAGGTACCGCCTGAAGCTTTCTTT; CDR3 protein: CASRRQVPPEAFF
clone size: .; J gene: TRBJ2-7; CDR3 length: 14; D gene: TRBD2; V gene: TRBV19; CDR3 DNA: TGTGCCAGTAGGACTAGCGGGCCCTCCTACGAGCAGTACTTC; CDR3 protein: CASRTSGPSYEQYF
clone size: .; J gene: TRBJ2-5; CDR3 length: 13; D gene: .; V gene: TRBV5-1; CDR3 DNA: TGCGCCAGCAGTCTGCAGGGTCAAGAGACCCAGTACTTC; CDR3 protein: CASSLQGQETQYF
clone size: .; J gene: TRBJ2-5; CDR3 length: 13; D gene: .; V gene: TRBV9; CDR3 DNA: TGTGCCAGCAGCGTACGCGGTGGGGAGACCCAGTACTTC; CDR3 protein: CASSVRGGETQYF
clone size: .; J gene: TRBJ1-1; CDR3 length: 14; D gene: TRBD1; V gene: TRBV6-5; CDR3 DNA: TGTGCCAGCAGTTACTACAACAGGGGGACTGAAGCTTTCTTT; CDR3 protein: CASSYYNRGTEAFF
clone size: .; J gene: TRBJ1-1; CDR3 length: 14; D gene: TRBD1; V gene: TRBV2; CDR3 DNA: TGTGCCAGCAGTTCCGACAGGGCGAACACTGAAGCTTTCTTT; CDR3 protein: CASSSDRANTEAFF
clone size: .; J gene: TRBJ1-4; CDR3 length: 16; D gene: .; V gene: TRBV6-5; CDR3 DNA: TGTGCCAGCAGTTACCGTTCGGCGGGGGATAGGGAAAAACTGTTTTTT; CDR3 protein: CASSYRSAGDREKLFF
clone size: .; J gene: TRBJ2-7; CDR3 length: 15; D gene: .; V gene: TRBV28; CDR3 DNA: TGTGCCAGCGGATCCCAGCCGGACAGCTCCTACGAGCAGTACTTC; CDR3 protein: CASGSQPDSSYEQYF
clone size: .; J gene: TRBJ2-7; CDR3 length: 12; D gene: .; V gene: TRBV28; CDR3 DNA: TGTGCCAGCAGGGACAGCTTCTACGAGCAGTACTTC; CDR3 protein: CASRDSFYEQYF
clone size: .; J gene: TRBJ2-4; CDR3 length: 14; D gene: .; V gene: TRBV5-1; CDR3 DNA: TGCGCCAGCAGCTTCGGACAGGCCAAAAACATTCAGTACTTC; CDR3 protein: CASSFGQAKNIQYF
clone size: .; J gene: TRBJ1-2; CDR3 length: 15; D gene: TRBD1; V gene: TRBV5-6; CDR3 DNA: TGTGCCAGCAGCCAGGGACAGGGGGCAGTCTATGGCTACACCTTC; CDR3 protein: CASSQGQGAVYGYTF
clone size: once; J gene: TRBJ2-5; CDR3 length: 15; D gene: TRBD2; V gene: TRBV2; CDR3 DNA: TGTGCCAGCAAAGCTCAAGCGGGAGGGCAAGAGACCCAGTACTTC; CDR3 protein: CASKAQAGGQETQYF
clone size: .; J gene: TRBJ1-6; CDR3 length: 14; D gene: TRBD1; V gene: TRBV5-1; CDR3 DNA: TGCGCCAGCAGCCCGGGACAGAAGAATTCACCCCTCCACTTT; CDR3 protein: CASSPGQKNSPLHF
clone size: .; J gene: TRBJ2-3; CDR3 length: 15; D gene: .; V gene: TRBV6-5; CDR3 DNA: TGTGCCAGCAGTTACTCGAGGAGGATCACAGATACGCAGTATTTT; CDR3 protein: CASSYSRRITDTQYF
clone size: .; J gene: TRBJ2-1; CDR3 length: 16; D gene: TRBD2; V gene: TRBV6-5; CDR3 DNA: TGTGCCAGCAGTTACCTCGGACTAGCGGGGAACAATGAGCAGTTCTTC; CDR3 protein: CASSYLGLAGNNEQFF
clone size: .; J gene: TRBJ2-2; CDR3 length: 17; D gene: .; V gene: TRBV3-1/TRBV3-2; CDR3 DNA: TGTGCCAGCAGCCAAGTGTCCCGCGTTGTGCGGCCTGGGGAGCTGTTTTTT; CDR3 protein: CASSQVSRVVRPGELFF
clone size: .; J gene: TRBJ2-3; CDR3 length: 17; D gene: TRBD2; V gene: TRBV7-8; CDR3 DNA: TGTGCCAGCAGCATTTCGGGGGCTAGCGGGACCGCAGATACGCAGTATTTT; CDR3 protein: CASSISGASGTADTQYF
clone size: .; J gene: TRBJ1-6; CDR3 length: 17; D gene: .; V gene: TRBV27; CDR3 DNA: TGTGCCAGCAGTTACCAGAGGGGGTTTCCCTATAATTCACCCCTCCACTTT; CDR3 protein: CASSYQRGFPYNSPLHF
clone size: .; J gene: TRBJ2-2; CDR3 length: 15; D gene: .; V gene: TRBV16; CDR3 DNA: TGTGCCAGCAGCCAGGCCGTGCAGGGATTCCAGGAGCTGTTTTTT; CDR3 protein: CASSQAVQGFQELFF
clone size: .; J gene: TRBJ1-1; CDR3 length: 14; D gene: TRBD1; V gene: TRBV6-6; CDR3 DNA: TGTGCCTCCAGACCGGGACAGAGGAACACTGAAGCTTTCTTT; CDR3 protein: CASRPGQRNTEAFF
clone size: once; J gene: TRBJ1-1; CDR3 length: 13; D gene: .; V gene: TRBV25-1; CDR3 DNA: TGTGCCAGCAGTGAATACGTGAACACTGAAGCTTTCTTT; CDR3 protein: CASSEYVNTEAFF
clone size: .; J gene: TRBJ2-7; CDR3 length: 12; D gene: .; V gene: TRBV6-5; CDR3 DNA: TGTGCCAGCGACCCGCTGGGCGGGGACCAGTACTTC; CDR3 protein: CASDPLGGDQYF
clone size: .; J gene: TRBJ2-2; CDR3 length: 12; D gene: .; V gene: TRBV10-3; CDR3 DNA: TGTGCCATCTCTACGAACACCGGGGAGCTGTTTTTT; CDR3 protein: CAISTNTGELFF